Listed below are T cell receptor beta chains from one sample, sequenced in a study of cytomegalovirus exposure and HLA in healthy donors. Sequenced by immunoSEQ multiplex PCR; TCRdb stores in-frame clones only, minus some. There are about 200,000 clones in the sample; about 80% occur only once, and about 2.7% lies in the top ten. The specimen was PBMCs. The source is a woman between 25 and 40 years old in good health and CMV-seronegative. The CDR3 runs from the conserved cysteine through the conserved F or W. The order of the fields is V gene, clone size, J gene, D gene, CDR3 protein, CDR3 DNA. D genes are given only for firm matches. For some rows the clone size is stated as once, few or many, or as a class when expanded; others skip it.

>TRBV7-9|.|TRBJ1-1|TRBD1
CASSNRDRGYTEAFF
TGTGCCAGCAGCAATAGGGACAGGGGGTACACTGAAGCTTTCTTT
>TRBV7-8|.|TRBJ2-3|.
CASSSVAGTDTQYF
TGTGCCAGCAGCTCTGTAGCCGGGACAGATACGCAGTATTTT
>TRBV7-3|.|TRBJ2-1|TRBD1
CASSYQTGSHEQFF
TGTGCCAGCAGCTACCAGACAGGGTCCCATGAGCAGTTCTTC
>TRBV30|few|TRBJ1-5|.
CAWGKETVNQPQHF
TGTGCCTGGGGAAAGGAGACAGTCAATCAGCCCCAGCATTTT
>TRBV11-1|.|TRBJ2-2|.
CASSLNTGELFF
TGTGCCAGCAGCCTTAACACCGGGGAGCTGTTTTTT
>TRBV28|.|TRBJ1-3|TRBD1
CASSFHGQASGNTIYF
TGTGCCAGCAGTTTTCACGGACAGGCCTCTGGAAACACCATATATTTT
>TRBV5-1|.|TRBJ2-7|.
CASSLGVGRNEQYF
TGCGCCAGCAGCTTGGGGGTAGGGAGGAACGAGCAGTACTTC
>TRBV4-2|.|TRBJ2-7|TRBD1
CASSPRTGGADMYEQYF
TGTGCCAGCAGCCCCCGGACAGGGGGCGCCGATATGTACGAGCAGTACTTC
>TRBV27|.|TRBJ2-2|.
CASSFRLESGELFF
TGTGCCAGCAGTTTCCGACTAGAAAGCGGGGAGCTGTTTTTT
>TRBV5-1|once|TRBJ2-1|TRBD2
CASSLIAGAYNEQFF
TGCGCCAGCAGCTTGATAGCGGGGGCCTACAATGAGCAGTTCTTC
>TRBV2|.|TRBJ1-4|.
CASREQREKLFF
TGTGCCAGCAGGGAGCAGCGTGAAAAACTGTTTTTT
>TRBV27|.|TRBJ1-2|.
CASSLSADRRYGYTF
TGTGCCAGCAGTTTATCAGCGGACAGACGCTATGGCTACACCTTC
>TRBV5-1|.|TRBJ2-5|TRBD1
CASSLGTEETQYF
TGCGCCAGCAGCTTAGGGACAGAAGAGACCCAGTACTTC
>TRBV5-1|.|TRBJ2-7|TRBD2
CASSYGTSDSYEQYF
TGCGCCAGCAGCTATGGGACTAGCGACTCCTACGAGCAGTACTTC
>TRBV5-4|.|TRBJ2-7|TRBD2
CASSLDRTTSGSRHEQYF
TGTGCCAGCAGCTTGGACAGGACGACTAGCGGGAGTCGGCACGAGCAGTACTTC
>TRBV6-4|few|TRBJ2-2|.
CASTPSPGTGELFF
TGTGCCAGCACGCCCTCTCCGGGCACCGGGGAGCTGTTTTTT
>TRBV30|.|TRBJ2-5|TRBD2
CAWSLGGGDTQYF
TGTGCCTGGAGTCTGGGCGGGGGGGATACCCAGTACTTC
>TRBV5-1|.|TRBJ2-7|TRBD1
CASRGQNSYEQYF
TGCGCCAGCAGGGGACAGAACTCCTACGAGCAGTACTTC
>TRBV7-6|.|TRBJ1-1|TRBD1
CASSNPGTGCGAFF
TGTGCCAGCAGCAATCCCGGGACAGGGTGCGGCGCTTTCTTT
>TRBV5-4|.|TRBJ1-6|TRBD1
CASSLIGGDSPLHF
TGTGCCAGCAGCTTGATAGGGGGCGATTCACCCCTCCACTTT
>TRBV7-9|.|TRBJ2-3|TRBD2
CASSLEGLAYF
TGTGCCAGCAGCTTAGAGGGACTAGCGTATTTT
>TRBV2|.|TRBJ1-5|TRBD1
CASSTPVEGATEPQHF
TGTGCCAGCAGTACCCCGGTGGAGGGGGCTACAGAGCCCCAGCATTTT